These 12 T cell receptor beta chains were all obtained from the same sample, sequenced in a study of early T cells in non-severe SARS-CoV-2 infection. A single record per CDR3 protein comes from TCRdb applying MiXCR to the 5' RACE reads. The sample contains more than 35,000 distinct CDR3 sequences, roughly 6.3% of which appear only once. The sample comprised whole blood. The receptors here all came from an adult who was a healthcare worker with PCR-confirmed SARS-CoV-2 infection or an uninfected control (not recorded which).

J is TRBJ2-7 and V is TRBV7-9; 10 positions agree with TRBD1. V lost 8 bases and J lost 4; bases outside the gene matches: 8. The CDR3 is 14 residues long. CDR1 SEHNR and CDR2 FQNEAQ come from the germline V gene (reference sequence). CDR3 protein: CASGQPGQGYEQYF. CDR3 nucleotide sequence: TGTGCCAGCGGCCAACCGGGACAGGGGTACGAGCAGTACTTC.

This clonotype was counted many times. The gene calls are TRBV25-1 and TRBJ1-1; D not certain. Germline V CDR1 and CDR2: MGHDK, SYGVNS. The CDR3 spans 11 residues. V was shortened by 11 bases and J by 4 bases, with 11 bases between the two germline ends. The CDR3 loop is CAARVGTEAFF. In DNA, the CDR3 is TGTGCCGCCCGGGTCGGCACTGAAGCTTTCTTT.

This clonotype was found many times. V usage is TRBV11-2 and J usage is TRBJ2-6; the D gene is possibly TRBD2 (6 bases). The V end was cut by 5 bases, the J end by 4 bases, with 21 bases between. From germline, CDR1 is SGHAT and CDR2 FQNNGV. This CDR3 region has 18 residues. CDR3 DNA: TGTGCCAGCAGCCCCCCGGACTACCGTGACAAGGGGGCCAACGTCCTGACTTTC. Translation gives CASSPPDYRDKGANVLTF.

In its sample, this clonotype was seen a few times. This sequence joins TRBV20-1 and TRBJ2-3; D is uncertain. V lost 1 base and J lost 5, with 4 bases in between. Germline V gives CDR1 DFQATT, CDR2 SNEGSKA (reference sequence). This CDR3 is 11 amino acids long. Here the CDR3 DNA reads TGCAGTGCTAGAGTGAGAGATACGCAGTATTTT. Protein product: CSARVRDTQYF.

This clonotype has a handful of counts. The gene calls are TRBV5-5 and TRBJ2-3, with D perhaps given as TRBD1 or TRBD2 (6 bases each). The ends were cut back, 4 bases at V and 3 bases at J, with 12 bases in the middle. The CDR3 is made up of 14 amino acids. Germline V lookup: CDR1 SGHKS, CDR2 YYEKEE (reference sequence). CDR3 in amino acids: CASSRGQGTDTQYF. In DNA, the CDR3 is TGTGCCAGCAGCCGGGGGCAGGGAACAGATACGCAGTATTTT.

The rearrangement links TRBV20-1 to TRBJ2-7, with D hard to call. CDR1 DFQATT and CDR2 SNEGSKA come from the germline V gene (reference sequence). With 3 bases removed from V and 0 bases from J, the gap between germline ends came to 15 bases. The length of the CDR3 is 15 residues. CDR3 coding DNA: TGCAGTGCTAGGATTAGTAACGAAAACTCCTACGAGCAGTACTTC. It yields the protein CSARISNENSYEQYF.

This clonotype was counted many times. V and J are TRBV2 and TRBJ2-1; TRBD2 aligns across 11 bases. There are 19 residues in the CDR3. V dropped 5 bases and J dropped 0; count of bases not matched to a gene: 12. Germline CDR1 is SNHLY and CDR2 is FYNNEI. The CDR3: CASSKGLAVSYSSYNEQFF. The DNA for the CDR3 is TGTGCCAGCAGTAAGGGACTAGCGGTCTCCTATAGCTCCTACAATGAGCAGTTCTTC. Full variable domain (outside the CDR3, taken from reference TRBV2 and TRBJ2-1): EPEVTQTPSHQVTQMGQEVILRCVPISNHLYFYWYRQILGQKVEFLVSFYNNEISEKSEIFDDQFSVERPDGSNFTLKIRSTKLEDSAMYFCASSKGLAVSYSSYNEQFFGPGTRLTVL.

This clonotype counts as medium-sized. This chain joins TRBV7-9 and TRBJ2-7, with D hard to call. V gave up 1 base and J gave up 0 bases, with 4 bases separating them. Germline CDR1 reads SEHNR; CDR2 reads FQNEAQ (reference sequence). The CDR3 is 13 residues long. The CDR3 spells CASSLVSSYEQYF. The CDR3 nucleotides read TGTGCCAGCAGCTTAGTGTCCTCCTACGAGCAGTACTTC.

The gene calls are TRBV21-1 and TRBJ1-5. TRBV21-1 is classified as a pseudogene. The CDR3 sequence is 15 residues long. Written as DNA, the CDR3 is TGTGCCAGCAGCAAAGGGGGATGCGGCAATCAGCCCCAGCATTTT. Translated, it gives CASSKGGCGNQPQHF.

Here the CDR3 DNA reads TGTGCCAGCAGTGAAGCATGGACTAGGACCTACGAGCAGTACTTC. Translated: CASSEAWTRTYEQYF. The V gene is TRBV2, the J gene TRBJ2-7, with 7 bases fitting TRBD2. The CDR3 sequence is 15 residues long. Germline trimming cut 0 bases from V and 2 bases from J; bases unmatched to any gene: 4. Germline lookup yields CDR1 SNHLY and CDR2 FYNNEI.

This clonotype occurred a few times. The chain joins TRBV19 to TRBJ1-4, with D tentatively TRBD1 (5 bases). Germline V gene lookup returns CDR1 LNHDA and CDR2 SQIVND (reference sequence). The V end was cut by 10 bases, the J end by 4 bases, with 13 bases between. The CDR3 spans 13 residues. The CDR3 region has the DNA TGTGCCACCGGGGACGGAAATAATGAAAAACTGTTTTTT. Translating gives CATGDGNNEKLFF.

This chain uses TRBV20-1 with TRBJ1-6; TRBD1 might be the D (5 bases). The CDR3 is 15 residues long. Between the trimmed V and J ends, which lost 0 bases and 6 bases, there was a span of 12 bases. Germline V gene sequence: CDR1 DFQATT, CDR2 SNEGSKA (reference sequence). As DNA, the CDR3 is TGCAGTGCTAGAGATCAGGGATTACCTAATTCACCCCTCCACTTT. It translates to CSARDQGLPNSPLHF.